This TCR beta chain was sequenced in a study of T cells in Graves' hyperthyroidism and ophthalmopathy. TCR beta CDR3 region amplification was performed from RNA transcripts. HTBI primers drove first-round RT-PCR of the TCR CDR3. TCRdb itself ran the multiplex PCR reads through MiXCR, one entry per CDR3 protein. The sample lists over 200,000 distinct CDR3 sequences, roughly 15% occurring once. This CDR3 spans 15 amino acids. CDR1 and CDR2 from the germline V gene are MNHNS and SASEGT. Trimming took 5 bases from V and 1 from J, leaving 11 bases between them. The sequenced material came from blood. The chain couples TRBV6-1 to TRBJ2-2; no reliable D call. This TCR came from a woman between 40 and 55 years old with Graves' hyperthyroidism that later progressed to Graves' ophthalmopathy. CDR3 nucleotide sequence: TGTGCCAGCAGTCACCGGGCCCTGAACACCGGGGAGCTGTTTTTT. This translates into CASSHRALNTGELFF.